The clone carrying this TCR beta chain turned up a few times. The antigen remains undetermined. The sample belongs to a study of neurological immune-mediated disorders. Study-wide results and limits: No expanded-clone CDR3 amino acid sequence recurred across subjects, suggesting private TCR-beta repertoires.

Stored at -80 C, 2 million PBMCs were the source of the unsorted libraries. The germline V gene has CDR1 SQVTM and CDR2 ANQGSEA. Trimming pared 3 bases from V and 1 base from J, leaving 10 bases between. The length of the CDR3 is 13 residues. 5'RACE with 10-nucleotide random UMIs generated the cDNA. The authors obtained over 180 million TCR-beta sequences from 15-18 subjects per sequencing run. TCRdb reanalysed the 5' RACE reads using MiXCR and keeps one entry per CDR3 protein. Of under 80,000 distinct CDR3 sequences listed, 13% to 15% are singletons. Sequencing used PBMCs. The chain employs TRBV29-1 and TRBJ2-7; D might be TRBD2 (6 bases). The receptor was derived from a woman in her forties or fifties in good health. CDR3 region: CSVEVAGSYEQYF. The CDR3 DNA follows: TGCAGCGTTGAGGTTGCGGGATCCTACGAGCAGTACTTC.